One and the same sample provided the 27 T cell receptor beta chains below, sequenced in a study of cytomegalovirus exposure and HLA in healthy donors. Repertoires were generated with immunoSEQ multiplex PCR, while TCRdb's copy carries only in-frame clones and drops some. The sample yields some 78,000 clones, 90% to 97% seen once. Specimen: PBMCs. All receptors come from a man in his late teens or twenties in good health and CMV-seropositive.

Turning to this clone: The same CDR3 arises from other DNA sequences in this sample as well. The V and J genes are TRBV11-2 and TRBJ1-1, with unresolved D. V gave up 1 base and J gave up 0 bases, with 9 bases separating them. The CDR3 contains 15 residues. Per germline, CDR1 SGHAT and CDR2 FQNNGV. Here the CDR3 reads CASSLATELNTEAFF. In DNA, the CDR3 is TGTGCCAGCAGCTTAGCCACAGAATTGAACACTGAAGCTTTCTTT.

The J gene is TRBJ1-5, the V gene TRBV7-9, with unresolved D. The germline V gene has CDR1 SEHNR and CDR2 FQNEAQ (reference sequence). Between the trimmed V and J ends, which lost 5 bases and 7 bases, there was a span of 12 bases. The CDR3 contains 13 residues. CDR3 region: CASSLSLHQPQHF. CDR3 sequence (DNA): TGTGCCAGCAGCCTCTCGTTACACCAGCCCCAGCATTTT. Drawing the rest from reference TRBV7-9 and TRBJ1-5, the complete variable domain is DTGVSQNPRHKITKRGQNVTFRCDPISEHNRLYWYRQTLGQGPEFLTYFQNEAQLEKSRLLSDRFSAERPKGSFSTLEIQRTEQGDSAMYLCASSLSLHQPQHFGDGTRLSIL.

This sequence joins TRBV7-9 and TRBJ2-7; 12 positions match TRBD2. V shed 2 bases and J 5 bases; nucleotides not matched to a gene: 4. This CDR3 comprises 15 residues. Germline CDR1 is SEHNR and CDR2 is FQNEAQ (reference sequence). CDR3 residues: CASSLLAGGPDEQYF. CDR3 nucleotides: TGTGCCAGCAGCTTACTAGCGGGAGGGCCGGACGAGCAGTACTTC. The variable domain in full, with the rest retrieved from reference TRBV7-9 and TRBJ2-7, is DTGVSQNPRHKITKRGQNVTFRCDPISEHNRLYWYRQTLGQGPEFLTYFQNEAQLEKSRLLSDRFSAERPKGSFSTLEIQRTEQGDSAMYLCASSLLAGGPDEQYFGPGTRLTVT.

Here the CDR3 DNA reads TGTGCCAGCAGCTTAGTCTCTACTAGCGGGTTTCCCGAGCAGTACTTC. Translation gives CASSLVSTSGFPEQYF. The chain is built from TRBV7-8 and TRBJ2-7, with 9 bases that match TRBD2. The V and J ends lost 1 base and 6 bases, in that order; junction bases with no gene match: 10. The CDR3 runs 16 residues. From germline, CDR1 is SGHVS and CDR2 FQNEAQ. The full variable domain, rest sourced from reference TRBV7-8 and TRBJ2-7, is GAGVSQSPRYKVAKRGQDVALRCDPISGHVSLFWYQQALGQGPEFLTYFQNEAQLDKSGLPSDRFFAERPEGSVSTLKIQRTQQEDSAVYLCASSLVSTSGFPEQYFGPGTRLTVT.

The chain uses TRBV23-1 and TRBJ2-1; TRBD2 matches 14 bases. TRBV23-1 is flagged as an ORF with uncertain function. The CDR3 contains 16 residues. J gave up 7 bases and V 10 bases, and 12 bases lay outside the gene matches. CDR3 protein: CATYKTSGRAGNEQFF. The CDR3 nucleotides read TGCGCCACCTACAAGACTAGCGGGAGGGCCGGGAATGAGCAGTTCTTC.

The V and J genes are TRBV6-6 and TRBJ1-1; 8 bases map to TRBD1. Germline V CDR1 and CDR2: MNHNY, SVGAGI (reference sequence). This CDR3 spans 16 amino acids. V was pared by 2 bases and J by 2 bases, with 7 bases of the junction left unmatched. Here the CDR3 reads CASSYPHAGGNTEAFF. Here the CDR3 DNA reads TGTGCCAGCAGTTACCCTCACGCAGGGGGCAACACTGAAGCTTTCTTT.

This clone was seen once. This chain links TRBV29-1 with TRBJ2-1, with unresolved D. This CDR3 is built from 18 residues. Germline V lookup: CDR1 SQVTM, CDR2 ANQGSEA. V was cut by 0 bases and J by 0 bases, with 18 bases left in between. This CDR3 reads CSVEDRVLRLSSYNEQFF. The CDR3 coding sequence is TGCAGCGTTGAAGATCGGGTATTACGTCTTAGCTCCTACAATGAGCAGTTCTTC.

The chain joins TRBV7-2 to TRBJ1-2; the match to TRBD1 covers 7 bases. V was pared by 5 bases and J by 4 bases, with 7 bases of the junction left unmatched. Germline-derived CDR1 and CDR2 are SGHTA and FQGNSA. This CDR3 contains 14 residues. The CDR3 reads CASSARDSFYGYTF. The CDR3 DNA sequence: TGTGCCAGCAGCGCCCGGGACAGTTTCTATGGCTACACCTTC.

CDR3 in amino acids: CASSYFSRGLYGYTF. In DNA, the CDR3 is TGTGCCAGCAGTTACTTCAGCAGGGGCCTCTATGGCTACACCTTC. The genes are TRBV6-5 and TRBJ1-2; tentatively, D is TRBD1 (6 bases). Germline V gene lookup returns CDR1 MNHEY and CDR2 SVGAGI. V was cut by 1 base and J by 4 bases, with 13 bases left in between. The CDR3 is made up of 15 amino acids.

CDR3 sequence reads: CAWSVGGLGDTQYF. CDR3 coding DNA: TGTGCCTGGAGTGTAGGAGGGCTGGGGGATACGCAGTATTTT. The chain recombines TRBV30 with TRBJ2-3; maybe TRBD2 (6 bases). CDR3 length: 14 amino acids. V was pared by 0 bases and J by 6 bases, with 13 bases between. Per germline, CDR1 GTSNPN and CDR2 SVGIG (reference sequence). Complete variable domain (other parts from reference TRBV30 and TRBJ2-3): SQTIHQWPATLVQPVGSPLSLECTVEGTSNPNLYWYRQAAGRGLQLLFYSVGIGQISSEVPQNLSASRPQDRQFILSSKKLLLSDSGFYLCAWSVGGLGDTQYFGPGTRLTVL.

The rearrangement uses TRBV4-1 and TRBJ2-1; TRBD2 matches 7 bases. The CDR3 loop spans 11 amino acids. Losses at the gene ends were 3 bases for V and 12 bases for J; bases not matched to a gene: 2. CDR1 and CDR2 (germline): MGHRA, YSYEKL. CDR3 amino acids: CASSHTGGQFF. CDR3 sequence (DNA): TGCGCCAGCAGCCATACGGGGGGGCAGTTCTTC.

The gene calls are TRBV27 and TRBJ1-4; maybe TRBD1 (5 bases). Germline CDR1 reads MNHEY; CDR2 reads SMNVEV (reference sequence). The CDR3 sequence is 11 residues long. Trimming cost V 4 bases and J 12 bases, with 9 bases left between them. The DNA for the CDR3 is TGTGCCAGCAGTTCCGGGGGGGAACTGTTTTTT. Protein sequence: CASSSGGELFF.

The chain is built from TRBV19 and TRBJ1-4; D is unclear. Germline loops: CDR1 LNHDA, CDR2 SQIVND (reference sequence). Deletions cut 7 bases from V and 7 bases from J, with 7 bases between. This CDR3 comprises 11 residues. CDR3: CASTNGEKLFF. For the CDR3, the DNA is TGTGCCAGTACGAACGGTGAAAAACTGTTTTTT. The variable domain in full, completed from reference TRBV19 and TRBJ1-4, reads DGGITQSPKYLFRKEGQNVTLSCEQNLNHDAMYWYRQDPGQGLRLIYYSQIVNDFQKGDIAEGYSVSREKKESFPLTVTSAQKNPTAFYLCASTNGEKLFFGSGTQLSVL.

The chain carries TRBV4-2 and TRBJ1-5, with D unresolved. The V end was cut by 1 base, the J end by 1 base, with 8 bases between. The length of the CDR3 is 15 residues. CDR1 and CDR2 (germline): LGHNA, YNFKEQ. Written as DNA, the CDR3 is TGTGCCAGCAGCCAAGGAGGGTTCAGCAATCAGCCCCAGCATTTT. Translating it yields CASSQGGFSNQPQHF.

CDR3 amino acids: CASRQGSQYF. The CDR3 nucleotides read TGTGCCAGCCGCCAGGGGTCGCAGTATTTT. This sequence joins TRBV6-5 and TRBJ2-3; D possibly corresponds to TRBD1 (6 bases). The germline V gene encodes CDR1 MNHEY and CDR2 SVGAGI. Trimming cost V 8 bases and J 10 bases, with 10 bases left between them. The CDR3 is made up of 10 amino acids.

This chain connects TRBV21-1 to TRBJ2-7; the D call TRBD2 from the table was never checked on the DNA. TRBV21-1 is deemed a pseudogene. The CDR3 totals 18 residues. For the CDR3, the DNA is TGTGCCAGCAGCATATGCTCGAAGCGGGAGACGACCTTTTACGAGCAGTACTTC. It encodes CASSICSKRETTFYEQYF.

This chain joins TRBV28 and TRBJ2-4; 8 nucleotides agree with TRBD2. After removal of 3 bases from V and 2 bases from J, the junction contained 9 bases not matched to a gene. The CDR3 runs to 17 residues. Germline V CDR1 and CDR2: MDHEN, SYDVKM. DNA of the CDR3: TGTGCCAGCAGTTTGTCGGCAGCGGGAGCAACCAAAAACATTCAGTACTTC. Residues: CASSLSAAGATKNIQYF. The full variable domain, completed using reference TRBV28 and TRBJ2-4, is DVKVTQSSRYLVKRTGEKVFLECVQDMDHENMFWYRQDPGLGLRLIYFSYDVKMKEKGDIPEGYSVSREKKERFSLILESASTNQTSMYLCASSLSAAGATKNIQYFGAGTRLSVL.

The chain employs TRBV11-2 and TRBJ2-5; 13 bases are a match to TRBD2. The CDR3 extends over 18 amino acids. With V trimmed by 0 bases and J by 2 bases, 6 bases remained unmatched. Germline V gene lookup returns CDR1 SGHAT and CDR2 FQNNGV. CDR3 nucleotides: TGTGCCAGCAGCTTAGATTGGACTAGCGGGAGTTGGCAAGAGACCCAGTACTTC. Protein: CASSLDWTSGSWQETQYF.

V and J are TRBV18 and TRBJ2-4, with D maybe TRBD1 (6 bases). The CDR3 spans 19 residues. Germline lookup yields CDR1 KGHSH and CDR2 LQKENI. V was shortened by 1 base and J by 1 base, with 20 bases between the two germline ends. CDR3 sequence: CASSPQPGDGLYAKNIQYF. The CDR3 DNA reads TGTGCCAGCTCACCACAACCAGGGGACGGGCTCTATGCCAAAAACATTCAGTACTTC.

The chain carries TRBV13 and TRBJ2-7, with 13 bases identical to TRBD2. Germline V gene sequence: CDR1 PRHDT, CDR2 FYEKMQ (reference sequence). This CDR3 has 15 residues. Trimming at V came to 5 bases and at J to 2 bases, leaving 3 bases not matched to a gene. The CDR3 DNA reads as TGTGCCAGCAGCGGGACTAGCGGGACGACCTACGAGCAGTACTTC. This gives the protein CASSGTSGTTYEQYF.

This clone was detected once. The chain employs TRBV19 and TRBJ1-2; possibly TRBD1 for D (5 bases). V lost 4 bases to trimming and J lost 5 bases, with 11 bases between them. Germline V gives CDR1 LNHDA, CDR2 SQIVND (reference sequence). The CDR3 is made up of 13 amino acids. The DNA of the CDR3 is TGTGCCAGTAGTAGGGGCGCAGCATATGGCTACACCTTC. It yields the protein CASSRGAAYGYTF.

The V call is TRBV2, the J call TRBJ2-7; 7 nucleotides line up with TRBD1. V shed 10 bases and J 6 bases; nucleotides not matched to a gene: 12. Germline CDR1 reads SNHLY; CDR2 reads FYNNEI. The CDR3 totals 13 residues. The CDR3 coding sequence is TGTGCCACATCCCGGGACAGCTCGGGCGAGCAGTACTTC. As protein: CATSRDSSGEQYF.

CDR3 sequence: CASSRDRADTQYF. The CDR3 DNA sequence: TGTGCCAGCAGCCGGGACAGGGCAGATACGCAGTATTTT. The J gene is TRBJ2-3, the V gene TRBV11-2; 9 bases map to TRBD1. With 5 bases clipped from V and 4 bases from J, the junction kept 1 base outside the gene matches. The CDR3 has 13 amino acids. CDR1 and CDR2 from the germline V gene are SGHAT and FQNNGV.

This chain uses TRBV27 with TRBJ2-3; TRBD2 is a possible D gene (5 bases). Germline CDR1 and CDR2: MNHEY and SMNVEV (reference sequence). V was shortened by 6 bases and J by 0 bases, with 10 bases between the two germline ends. The CDR3 is made up of 14 amino acids. CDR3 nucleotide sequence: TGTGCCAGCAGCCGGGGTGCCAGCACAGATACGCAGTATTTT. This translates into CASSRGASTDTQYF.

CDR3 nucleotide sequence: TGTGCCAGCGGGCCGGGACAGGGAAGCTACGAGCAGTACTTC. Amino acid sequence: CASGPGQGSYEQYF. This chain joins TRBV2 and TRBJ2-7, with 9 bases matching TRBD1. In germline, CDR1 is SNHLY, CDR2 FYNNEI. J was trimmed by 3 bases and V by 8 bases; bases with no gene match: 8. The CDR3 is 14 residues long.

This chain uses TRBV19 with TRBJ2-1; 14 bases align to TRBD2. Germline lookup yields CDR1 LNHDA and CDR2 SQIVND (reference sequence). Trimming cost V 5 bases and J 8 bases; bases outside gene matches: 5. The CDR3 runs to 15 residues. The CDR3 coding sequence is TGTGCCAGTAGTGTCGCGGGACTAGCGGGAGATGAGCAGTTCTTC. The encoded protein is CASSVAGLAGDEQFF.

The sample holds one count of this clone. The chain recombines TRBV5-4 with TRBJ2-7, with 7 bases aligning to TRBD2. The CDR3 length is 16 residues. The germline CDR1 and CDR2 sequences are SGHNT and YYREEE (reference sequence). V shed 3 bases and J 6 bases; nucleotides not matched to a gene: 15. CDR3 residues: CASSSQFASGEGEQYF. The CDR3 DNA reads TGTGCCAGCAGCTCCCAGTTTGCTAGCGGTGAAGGCGAGCAGTACTTC.